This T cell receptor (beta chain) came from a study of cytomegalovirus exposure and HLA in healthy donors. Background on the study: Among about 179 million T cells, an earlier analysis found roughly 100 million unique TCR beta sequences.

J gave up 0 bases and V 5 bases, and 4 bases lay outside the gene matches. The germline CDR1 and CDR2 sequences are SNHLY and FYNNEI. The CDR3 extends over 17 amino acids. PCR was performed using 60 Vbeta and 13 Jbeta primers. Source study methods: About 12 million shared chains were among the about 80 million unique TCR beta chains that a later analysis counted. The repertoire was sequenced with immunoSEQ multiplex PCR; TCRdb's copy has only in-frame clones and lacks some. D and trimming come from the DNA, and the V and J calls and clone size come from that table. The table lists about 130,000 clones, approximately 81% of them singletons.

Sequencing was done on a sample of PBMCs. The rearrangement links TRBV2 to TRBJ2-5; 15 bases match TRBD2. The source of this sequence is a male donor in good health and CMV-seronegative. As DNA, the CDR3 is TGTGCCAGCAGTCGGACTAGCGGGGGGGGGTACCAAGAGACCCAGTACTTC. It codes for CASSRTSGGGYQETQYF.